This is a list of T cell receptor beta chains from one sample in a study of human T cells and chemical hapten exposure. TCRdb reprocessed the RACE reads via MiXCR and lists one record per CDR3 protein. The sample contains roughly 92,000 distinct CDR3 sequences, roughly an eighth of which appear only once. Sample: whole blood, taken in connection with sensitization to the hapten diphenylcyclopropenone (DPC). These receptors all come from a woman between 40 and 50 years old with alopecia areata. Some clones in this sample may be carry-over from other donors' samples. Both conserved end residues are part of each CDR3. Each record gives: J gene, clone size, V gene, D gene, CDR3 DNA, CDR3 protein. The D gene is left open where the match is weak. Part of the rows lack a size; the others show once, few, many or a class for expanded clones.

j_gene: TRBJ1-4; abundance: -; v_gene: TRBV20-1; d_gene: TRBD1; CDR3nt: TGCAGTGCTAGAGATCACCTTGACAGGGGGACAACTAATGAAAAACTGTTTTTT; CDR3aa: CSARDHLDRGTTNEKLFF
j_gene: TRBJ2-2; abundance: -; v_gene: TRBV3-1; d_gene: -; CDR3nt: TGTGCCAGCAGCCAGGCCGGTGAGAACACCGGGGAGCTGTTTTTT; CDR3aa: CASSQAGENTGELFF
j_gene: TRBJ2-7; abundance: many; v_gene: TRBV25-1; d_gene: -; CDR3nt: TGTGCCAGCAGAAGCAGGGACTACGAGCAGTACTTC; CDR3aa: CASRSRDYEQYF
j_gene: TRBJ1-1; abundance: -; v_gene: TRBV6-6; d_gene: TRBD1; CDR3nt: TGTGCCAGCAGGGGGACAGGGGGCGTGAACACTGAAGCTTTCTTT; CDR3aa: CASRGTGGVNTEAFF
j_gene: TRBJ2-1; abundance: many; v_gene: TRBV5-1; d_gene: -; CDR3nt: TGCGCCAGCAGCTTAGGAGACAGAGCCAATGAGCAGTTCTTC; CDR3aa: CASSLGDRANEQFF
j_gene: TRBJ1-2; abundance: -; v_gene: TRBV20-1; d_gene: TRBD1; CDR3nt: TGCAGTGCTAGTTCCGGGACAGCGTATGGCTACACCTTC; CDR3aa: CSASSGTAYGYTF
j_gene: TRBJ1-1; abundance: few; v_gene: TRBV4-1; d_gene: -; CDR3nt: TGCGCCAGCAGCCGTCAAGCCCAAATGAACACTGAAGCTTTCTTT; CDR3aa: CASSRQAQMNTEAFF
j_gene: TRBJ2-3; abundance: few; v_gene: TRBV7-9; d_gene: -; CDR3nt: TGTGTCAGCAGCAAGACTAGTACGGGCACGCAGTATTTT; CDR3aa: CVSSKTSTGTQYF
j_gene: TRBJ2-7; abundance: -; v_gene: TRBV6-1; d_gene: TRBD1; CDR3nt: TGTGCCGGACAGGGGGCGAGCTCCTACGAGCAGTACTTC; CDR3aa: CAGQGASSYEQYF
j_gene: TRBJ2-5; abundance: -; v_gene: TRBV15; d_gene: -; CDR3nt: TGTGCCACCAGCGTATGGGGGGACGAGACCCAGTACTTC; CDR3aa: CATSVWGDETQYF
j_gene: TRBJ2-1; abundance: -; v_gene: TRBV7-8; d_gene: TRBD1; CDR3nt: TGTGCCAGCAGCTTAGGCCTGAACAGGGGCCTTGCCAATGAGCAGTTCTTC; CDR3aa: CASSLGLNRGLANEQFF
j_gene: TRBJ2-7; abundance: many; v_gene: TRBV5-1; d_gene: -; CDR3nt: TGCGCCAGCAGGCACGGACCTTCAGCGTACGAGCAGTACTTC; CDR3aa: CASRHGPSAYEQYF
j_gene: TRBJ1-2; abundance: many; v_gene: TRBV11-3; d_gene: -; CDR3nt: TGTGCCAGCAGCTTAGGGGAGGCAGGAGATGGCTACACCTTC; CDR3aa: CASSLGEAGDGYTF
j_gene: TRBJ2-1; abundance: -; v_gene: TRBV30; d_gene: TRBD2; CDR3nt: TGTGCCTGGGGGGGACTAGCGGCTTACAAAGAGCAGTTCTTC; CDR3aa: CAWGGLAAYKEQFF
j_gene: TRBJ2-3; abundance: -; v_gene: TRBV14; d_gene: TRBD2; CDR3nt: TGTGCCAGCAGCCAATCACCGGGACTAGCGGGCCGCTACACAGATACGCAGTATTTT; CDR3aa: CASSQSPGLAGRYTDTQYF
j_gene: TRBJ2-5; abundance: few; v_gene: TRBV20-1; d_gene: TRBD2; CDR3nt: TGCAGTGCGGGAGGTAGCGGGGCCATTAAGACCCAGTACTTC; CDR3aa: CSAGGSGAIKTQYF
j_gene: TRBJ2-6; abundance: few; v_gene: TRBV6-2/TRBV6-3; d_gene: -; CDR3nt: TGTGCCAGCAGTTCTCGACCGATACTCTTTGGGGCCAACGTCCTGACTTTC; CDR3aa: CASSSRPILFGANVLTF
j_gene: TRBJ1-3; abundance: -; v_gene: TRBV7-2; d_gene: -; CDR3nt: TGTGCCAGCAGCTTAGGGGGGACGGACTCTGGAAACACCATATATTTT; CDR3aa: CASSLGGTDSGNTIYF
j_gene: TRBJ2-1; abundance: few; v_gene: TRBV27; d_gene: TRBD2; CDR3nt: TGTGCCAGCAGCTCGAGCGGGGGGGTCTCCTACAATGAGCAGTTCTTC; CDR3aa: CASSSSGGVSYNEQFF
j_gene: TRBJ1-5; abundance: -; v_gene: TRBV7-2; d_gene: -; CDR3nt: TGTGCCAGCAGCAAACCGGGAGACAATCAGCCCCAGCATTTT; CDR3aa: CASSKPGDNQPQHF
j_gene: TRBJ2-1; abundance: -; v_gene: TRBV6-1; d_gene: TRBD2; CDR3nt: TGTGCCAGCAGTGAATACCCAGCGGGGGCCTACAATGAGCAGTTCTTC; CDR3aa: CASSEYPAGAYNEQFF
j_gene: TRBJ1-5; abundance: many; v_gene: TRBV6-6; d_gene: -; CDR3nt: TGTGCCAGCAGCCAGGGAGGCAATCAGCCCCAGCATTTT; CDR3aa: CASSQGGNQPQHF
j_gene: TRBJ2-3; abundance: -; v_gene: TRBV12-3/TRBV12-4; d_gene: TRBD2; CDR3nt: TGTGCCAGCAGCCCCTTTCTTGCTAGCGGGGAGTATTTT; CDR3aa: CASSPFLASGEYF
j_gene: TRBJ1-3; abundance: -; v_gene: TRBV7-2; d_gene: TRBD1; CDR3nt: TGTGCCAGCAGCCTCTGGACAGGTCCAGGAAACACCATATATTTT; CDR3aa: CASSLWTGPGNTIYF
j_gene: TRBJ1-5; abundance: -; v_gene: TRBV6-6; d_gene: TRBD1; CDR3nt: TGTGCCAGCAGCAACCGGGACAGTGTCAATCAGCCCCAGCATTTT; CDR3aa: CASSNRDSVNQPQHF
j_gene: TRBJ2-3; abundance: many; v_gene: TRBV11-2; d_gene: TRBD2; CDR3nt: TGTGCCAGCAGCCGAAGGTCTAGCGGGGGGGCCCGCACCACAGATACGCAGTATTTT; CDR3aa: CASSRRSSGGARTTDTQYF
j_gene: TRBJ2-3; abundance: many; v_gene: TRBV21-1; d_gene: -; CDR3nt: TGTGCCAGCAGCGCCATCGCCGTGACAGGGCAACCAACAGATACGCAGTATTTT; CDR3aa: CASSAIAVTGQPTDTQYF
j_gene: TRBJ2-2; abundance: many; v_gene: TRBV5-4; d_gene: -; CDR3nt: TGTGCCAGCAGCTTGGCTTCATTTGCCGGGGAGCTGTTTTTT; CDR3aa: CASSLASFAGELFF
j_gene: TRBJ2-1; abundance: few; v_gene: TRBV6-5; d_gene: TRBD2; CDR3nt: TGTGCCAGCAAAACCGGACTAGTTTACAATGAGCAGTTCTTC; CDR3aa: CASKTGLVYNEQFF
j_gene: TRBJ1-1; abundance: many; v_gene: TRBV7-9; d_gene: TRBD1; CDR3nt: TGTGCCAGCAGCCCTCCAGACAGGGGAGGAACTGAAGCTTTCTTT; CDR3aa: CASSPPDRGGTEAFF
j_gene: TRBJ2-2; abundance: -; v_gene: TRBV19; d_gene: TRBD2; CDR3nt: TGTGCCAGTAGTTCAGCTGGCGGGGGTGCTACCGGGGAGCTGTTTTTT; CDR3aa: CASSSAGGGATGELFF
j_gene: TRBJ2-4; abundance: once; v_gene: TRBV28; d_gene: -; CDR3nt: TGTGCCAGCCGGGGACCCGCCAAAAACATTCAGTACTTC; CDR3aa: CASRGPAKNIQYF
j_gene: TRBJ2-7; abundance: many; v_gene: TRBV9; d_gene: -; CDR3nt: TGTGCCAGCAGCGTAGGGATGGGGGACGAGCAGTACTTC; CDR3aa: CASSVGMGDEQYF
j_gene: TRBJ2-6; abundance: few; v_gene: TRBV6-1; d_gene: -; CDR3nt: TGTGCCAGCAGTCGGATAGGACAGCCCCTTACCTCCTCTGGGGCCAACGTCCTGACTTTC; CDR3aa: CASSRIGQPLTSSGANVLTF
j_gene: TRBJ1-1; abundance: few; v_gene: TRBV7-2; d_gene: -; CDR3nt: TGTGCCAGCAGCTTATCCGGGAGGAGTGAAGCTTTCTTT; CDR3aa: CASSLSGRSEAFF
j_gene: TRBJ2-3; abundance: few; v_gene: TRBV3-1; d_gene: -; CDR3nt: TGTGCCAGCAGCCCCCCTAGCCCCACCAAGGGGGATACGCAGTATTTT; CDR3aa: CASSPPSPTKGDTQYF
j_gene: TRBJ2-7; abundance: -; v_gene: TRBV7-8; d_gene: TRBD1; CDR3nt: TGTGCCAGCAGAGCCCTCTTTGGACAGGGAACTTCCTACGAGCAGTACTTC; CDR3aa: CASRALFGQGTSYEQYF
j_gene: TRBJ2-2; abundance: -; v_gene: TRBV9; d_gene: TRBD2; CDR3nt: TGTGCCAGCCGACCGGGGCGGGAGGCGACCGGGGAGCTGTTTTTT; CDR3aa: CASRPGREATGELFF
j_gene: TRBJ1-1; abundance: many; v_gene: TRBV6-6; d_gene: -; CDR3nt: TGTGCCAGCAGTTCCAAGACAGGAAACACTGAAGCTTTCTTT; CDR3aa: CASSSKTGNTEAFF
j_gene: TRBJ2-5; abundance: many; v_gene: TRBV27; d_gene: TRBD2; CDR3nt: TGTGCCAGCAGTCGGAGCTCGCTCCCGCAACTAGCGGAGCAAGAGACCCAGTACTTC; CDR3aa: CASSRSSLPQLAEQETQYF
j_gene: TRBJ1-2; abundance: many; v_gene: TRBV29-1; d_gene: -; CDR3nt: TGCAGCGCCCCAAGGGGGGATTACTCCCCTGGATATGGCTACACCTTC; CDR3aa: CSAPRGDYSPGYGYTF
j_gene: TRBJ2-4; abundance: -; v_gene: TRBV12-5; d_gene: TRBD2; CDR3nt: TGTGCTAGTGGCCCAAGACTAGCGGGGGACCCGGGAGCCAAAAACATTCAGTACTTC; CDR3aa: CASGPRLAGDPGAKNIQYF
j_gene: TRBJ2-7; abundance: few; v_gene: TRBV28; d_gene: -; CDR3nt: TGTGCCAGCAGTTTACAGGGGGGAACCTACGAGCAGTACTTC; CDR3aa: CASSLQGGTYEQYF
j_gene: TRBJ2-1; abundance: -; v_gene: TRBV3-1; d_gene: TRBD2; CDR3nt: TGTGCCAGCAGCCAGGGGACTAGCGGGGGTTTTCGGCAGTTCTTC; CDR3aa: CASSQGTSGGFRQFF
j_gene: TRBJ2-1; abundance: many; v_gene: TRBV5-1; d_gene: -; CDR3nt: TGCGCCAGCAGCCTTATCATAGCTCCGAGCTCCTACAATGAGCAGTTCTTC; CDR3aa: CASSLIIAPSSYNEQFF
j_gene: TRBJ2-5; abundance: few; v_gene: TRBV2; d_gene: TRBD2; CDR3nt: TGTGCCAGCAGTTTGACTAGCGGTCAAGAGACCCAGTACTTC; CDR3aa: CASSLTSGQETQYF
j_gene: TRBJ2-2; abundance: few; v_gene: TRBV7-2; d_gene: TRBD2; CDR3nt: TGTGCCAGCAGCATGGGGACTACCACCGGGGAGCTGTTTTTT; CDR3aa: CASSMGTTTGELFF
j_gene: TRBJ1-1; abundance: many; v_gene: TRBV20-1; d_gene: -; CDR3nt: TGCAGTGCTAGAGGGCCGGAGAACACTGAAGCTTTCTTT; CDR3aa: CSARGPENTEAFF
j_gene: TRBJ2-1; abundance: few; v_gene: TRBV3-1; d_gene: TRBD1; CDR3nt: TGTGCCAGCAGCCGGGGGCAGGGGGCTAGCAATGAGCAGTTCTTC; CDR3aa: CASSRGQGASNEQFF
j_gene: TRBJ2-7; abundance: many; v_gene: TRBV5-4; d_gene: TRBD1; CDR3nt: TGTGCCAGCAGCTCCTTGAGACAGGGAAACCAGAGAGGGTACGAGCAGTACTTC; CDR3aa: CASSSLRQGNQRGYEQYF
j_gene: TRBJ2-1; abundance: few; v_gene: TRBV28; d_gene: -; CDR3nt: TGTGCCAGCAGTTTCCCCCCGGGGACCTCGAGCCACAATGAGCAGTTCTTC; CDR3aa: CASSFPPGTSSHNEQFF
j_gene: TRBJ2-3; abundance: many; v_gene: TRBV10-3; d_gene: -; CDR3nt: TGTGCCATCAGTGAGTCGGGAGCGGCAGATACGCAGTATTTT; CDR3aa: CAISESGAADTQYF
j_gene: TRBJ1-4; abundance: few; v_gene: TRBV7-6; d_gene: -; CDR3nt: TGTGCCAGCAGCTTAGAGGTGGGGGCGGATGAAAAACTGTTTTTT; CDR3aa: CASSLEVGADEKLFF
j_gene: TRBJ1-2; abundance: many; v_gene: TRBV4-3; d_gene: -; CDR3nt: TGCGCCAGCAGCCAAGAGTCCAGGAACTATGGCTACACCTTC; CDR3aa: CASSQESRNYGYTF
j_gene: TRBJ2-5; abundance: many; v_gene: TRBV7-3; d_gene: TRBD2; CDR3nt: TGTGCCAGCAGCCCGCAGACTAGCGGAGAGACCCAGTACTTC; CDR3aa: CASSPQTSGETQYF
j_gene: TRBJ1-1; abundance: -; v_gene: TRBV5-6; d_gene: -; CDR3nt: TGTGCCAGCAGCTTGTGGGCGAACACTGAAGCTTTCTTT; CDR3aa: CASSLWANTEAFF
j_gene: TRBJ1-1; abundance: many; v_gene: TRBV20-1; d_gene: -; CDR3nt: TGCAGTGCTAGAGATCTTACCAGACACAGCGAAGCTTTCTTT; CDR3aa: CSARDLTRHSEAFF
j_gene: TRBJ1-1; abundance: many; v_gene: TRBV18; d_gene: -; CDR3nt: TGTGCCAGCTCACCGCGACGACAGGTCGGGAACACTGAAGCTTTCTTT; CDR3aa: CASSPRRQVGNTEAFF